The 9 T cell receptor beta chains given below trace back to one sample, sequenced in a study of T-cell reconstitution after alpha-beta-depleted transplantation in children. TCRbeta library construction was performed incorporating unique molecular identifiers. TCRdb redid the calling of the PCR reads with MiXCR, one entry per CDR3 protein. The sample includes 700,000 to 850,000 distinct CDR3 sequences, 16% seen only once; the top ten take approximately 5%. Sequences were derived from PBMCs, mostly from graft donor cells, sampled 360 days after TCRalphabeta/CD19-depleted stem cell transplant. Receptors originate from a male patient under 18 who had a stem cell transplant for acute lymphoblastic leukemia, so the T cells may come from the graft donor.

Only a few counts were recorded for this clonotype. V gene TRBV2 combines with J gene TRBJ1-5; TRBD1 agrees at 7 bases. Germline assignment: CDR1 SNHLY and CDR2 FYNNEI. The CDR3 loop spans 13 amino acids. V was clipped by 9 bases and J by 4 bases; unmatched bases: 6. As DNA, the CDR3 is TGTGCCAGGGGGACAGCCACTAATCAGCCCCAGCATTTT. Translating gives CARGTATNQPQHF.

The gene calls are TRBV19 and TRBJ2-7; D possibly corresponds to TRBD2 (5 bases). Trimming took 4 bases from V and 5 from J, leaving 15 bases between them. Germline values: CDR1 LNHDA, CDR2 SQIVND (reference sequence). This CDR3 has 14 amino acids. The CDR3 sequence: CASSNVSSGDEQYF. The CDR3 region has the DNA TGTGCCAGTAGTAATGTCTCCTCCGGGGACGAGCAGTACTTC.

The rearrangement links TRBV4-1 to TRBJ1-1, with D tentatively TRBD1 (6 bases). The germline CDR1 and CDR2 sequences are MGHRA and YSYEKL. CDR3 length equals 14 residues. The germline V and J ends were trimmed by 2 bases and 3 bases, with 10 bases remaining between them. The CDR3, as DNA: TGCGCCAGCAGCCAAAAAACAGGGCACACTGAAGCTTTCTTT. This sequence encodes CASSQKTGHTEAFF.

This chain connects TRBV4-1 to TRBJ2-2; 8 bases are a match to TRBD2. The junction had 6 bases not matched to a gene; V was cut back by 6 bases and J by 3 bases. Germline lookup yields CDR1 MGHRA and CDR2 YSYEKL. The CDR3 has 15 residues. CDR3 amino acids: CASRVVGRDTGELFF. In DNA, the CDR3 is TGCGCCAGCAGAGTCGTCGGGAGGGACACCGGGGAGCTGTTTTTT.

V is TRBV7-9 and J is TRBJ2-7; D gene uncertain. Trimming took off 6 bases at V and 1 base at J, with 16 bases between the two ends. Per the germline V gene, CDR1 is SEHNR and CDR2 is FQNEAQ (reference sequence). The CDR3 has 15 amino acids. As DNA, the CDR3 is TGTGCCAGCAGTCGTCCGGGTCTCGAATCCTACGAGCAGTACTTC. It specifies CASSRPGLESYEQYF.

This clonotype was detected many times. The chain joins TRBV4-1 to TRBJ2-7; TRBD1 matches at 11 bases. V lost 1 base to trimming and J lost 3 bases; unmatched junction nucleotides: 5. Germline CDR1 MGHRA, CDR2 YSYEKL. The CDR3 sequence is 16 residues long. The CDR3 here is CASSQAWGQGVYEQYF. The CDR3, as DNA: TGCGCCAGCAGCCAAGCGTGGGGACAGGGGGTCTACGAGCAGTACTTC.

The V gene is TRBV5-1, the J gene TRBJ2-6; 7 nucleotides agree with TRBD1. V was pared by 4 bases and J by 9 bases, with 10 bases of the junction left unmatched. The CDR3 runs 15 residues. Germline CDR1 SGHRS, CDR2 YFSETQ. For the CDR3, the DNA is TGCGCCAGCAGCCCCGGGACAGTTTGGGTCAACGTCCTGACTTTC. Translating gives CASSPGTVWVNVLTF.

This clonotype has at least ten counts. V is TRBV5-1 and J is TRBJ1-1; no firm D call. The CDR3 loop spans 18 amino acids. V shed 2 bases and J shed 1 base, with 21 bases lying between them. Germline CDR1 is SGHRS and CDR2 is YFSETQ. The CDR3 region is CASSFNPLSSSANTEAFF. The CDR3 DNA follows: TGCGCCAGCAGCTTTAATCCCTTAAGCTCCTCGGCGAACACTGAAGCTTTCTTT.

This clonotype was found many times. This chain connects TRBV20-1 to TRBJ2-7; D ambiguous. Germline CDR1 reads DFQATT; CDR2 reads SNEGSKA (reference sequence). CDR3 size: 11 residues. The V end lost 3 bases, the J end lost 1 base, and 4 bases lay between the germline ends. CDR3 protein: CSARSSYEQYF. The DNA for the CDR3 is TGCAGTGCTAGGTCGTCCTACGAGCAGTACTTC.